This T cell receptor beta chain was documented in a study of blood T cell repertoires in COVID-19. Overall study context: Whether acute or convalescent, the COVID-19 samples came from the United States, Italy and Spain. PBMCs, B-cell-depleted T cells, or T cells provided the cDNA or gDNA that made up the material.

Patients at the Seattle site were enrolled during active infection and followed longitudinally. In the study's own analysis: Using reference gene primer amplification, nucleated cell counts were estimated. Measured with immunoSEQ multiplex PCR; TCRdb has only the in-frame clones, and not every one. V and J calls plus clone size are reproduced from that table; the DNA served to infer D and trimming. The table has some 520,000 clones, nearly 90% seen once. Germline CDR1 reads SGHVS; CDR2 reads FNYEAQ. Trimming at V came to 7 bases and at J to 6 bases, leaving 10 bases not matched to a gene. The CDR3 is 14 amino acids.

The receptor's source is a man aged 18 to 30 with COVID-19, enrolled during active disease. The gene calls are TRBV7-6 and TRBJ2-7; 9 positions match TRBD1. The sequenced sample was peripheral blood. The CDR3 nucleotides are TGTGCCAGCACCCCGGGACAGGGACGGGGCGAGCAGTACTTC. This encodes CASTPGQGRGEQYF.